This T cell receptor beta chain was profiled in a study of PD-1 blockade in classical Hodgkin lymphoma. Broader study findings: Complete responders' baseline diversity resembled that of newly diagnosed patients.

The V gene lost 1 base and the J gene lost 5 bases, with 11 bases spanning the gap. This CDR3 contains 14 residues. Per the germline V gene, CDR1 is MNHNS and CDR2 is SASEGT. This clone was seen a few times. What it binds is unknown. The sample's time point: cycle 4 day 1 (C4D1), after 5 to 7 weeks of nivolumab. Each of the patients experienced relapse following autologous stem cell transplantation, and their brentuximab vedotin exposure differed. Profiling relied on immunoSEQ multiplex PCR, and the TCRdb table lists in-frame clones only, not all of them. The table has about 30,000 clones, around 81% seen once; the top ten hold approximately 17%.

The TCR was taken from a human donor with classical Hodgkin lymphoma. The sequencing here drew on peripheral blood mononuclear cells (PBMCs), taken before the fourth cycle of nivolumab. V usage is TRBV6-1 and J usage is TRBJ1-2; perhaps TRBD1 as D (5 bases). The CDR3 DNA is TGTGCCAGCAGTGAAGTTGGGGGTCGATATGGCTACACCTTC. It translates to CASSEVGGRYGYTF.